Following are 29 T cell receptor beta chains from one sample sequenced in a study of blood T cell repertoires in COVID-19. Clones were sequenced by immunoSEQ multiplex PCR, and TCRdb holds only the in-frame ones, with some missing. Here the sample spans about 160,000 clones, 82% being singletons. The sequenced material came from peripheral blood. These receptors were collected from a woman aged 35 to 49 with COVID-19, enrolled during active disease.

The chain joins TRBV7-9 to TRBJ2-3, with D unclear. This CDR3 has 12 amino acids. Germline assignment: CDR1 SEHNR and CDR2 FQNEAQ (reference sequence). V lost 6 bases and J 6 bases, leaving 10 bases between the germline ends. As DNA, the CDR3 is TGTGCCAGCAGACCACTGGAGGATACGCAGTATTTT. Translated: CASRPLEDTQYF.

This clone was recorded a few times. The chain links TRBV12-3 or TRBV12-4 to TRBJ2-7; TRBD1 matches 9 bases. This CDR3 has 13 amino acids. Trimming took 2 bases from V and 7 from J; bases not matched to a gene: 3. The CDR3 loop reads CASSLRDRDEQYV. In DNA, the CDR3 is TGTGCCAGCAGTTTACGGGACAGGGATGAGCAGTACGTC.

This clone was seen just once. The CDR3 protein is CSGKQGLNTEAFF. In DNA form, the CDR3 reads TGCAGCGGAAAACAGGGACTGAACACTGAAGCTTTCTTT. V and J are TRBV29-1 and TRBJ1-1, with D possibly TRBD1 on 6 matching bases. This CDR3 spans 13 amino acids. From germline, CDR1 is SQVTM and CDR2 ANQGSEA. The ends were cut back, 7 bases at V and 0 bases at J, with 12 bases in the middle.

The chain carries TRBV5-4 and TRBJ1-2; D may be TRBD1 (5 bases). The CDR3 length is 13 residues. V shed 0 bases and J shed 7 bases, with 10 bases lying between them. Germline V gives CDR1 SGHNT, CDR2 YYREEE (reference sequence). The CDR3 DNA reads as TGTGCCAGCAGCTTGGAGGGGTATAGTGGCTACACCTTC. Its translation: CASSLEGYSGYTF. Variable domain in full (rest from reference TRBV5-4 and TRBJ1-2): ETGVTQSPTHLIKTRGQQVTLRCSSQSGHNTVSWYQQALGQGPQFIFQYYREEENGRGNFPPRFSGLQFPNYSSELNVNALELDDSALYLCASSLEGYSGYTFGSGTRLTVV.

The chain combines TRBV29-1 with TRBJ1-2, with D possibly TRBD1 on 6 matching bases. Per the germline V gene, CDR1 is SQVTM and CDR2 is ANQGSEA. The CDR3 has 12 amino acids. Trimming shortened V by 7 bases and J by 6 bases, and 15 bases separated the two germline ends. CDR3 sequence (DNA): TGCAGCGCCGGGGGGGCCGAGGATGGCTACACCTTC. It translates to CSAGGAEDGYTF.

The rearrangement links TRBV4-1 to TRBJ2-5; TRBD1 is a possible D gene (5 bases). The germline V gene has CDR1 MGHRA and CDR2 YSYEKL. The CDR3 is made up of 15 amino acids. V was pared by 3 bases and J by 4 bases, with 15 bases between. Here the CDR3 DNA reads TGCGCCAGCAGCCAGATGACAGTTATCGGAGAGACCCAGTACTTC. This codes for CASSQMTVIGETQYF.

This clone occurred many times. The chain joins TRBV7-8 to TRBJ2-2; D gene uncertain. The CDR3 covers 14 residues. V lost 6 bases, J lost 4 bases, and 12 bases lay in between. Germline lookup yields CDR1 SGHVS and CDR2 FQNEAQ. CDR3 residues: CASSPKAFTGELFF. In nucleotides, the CDR3 is TGTGCCAGCAGTCCCAAAGCCTTCACCGGGGAGCTGTTTTTT.

The rearrangement joins TRBV7-2 to TRBJ2-2; 8 nucleotides agree with TRBD1. V gave up 5 bases and J gave up 5 bases; unmatched junction bases: 7. The length of the CDR3 is 15 residues. Germline CDR1 SGHTA, CDR2 FQGNSA. Written as DNA, the CDR3 is TGTGCCAGCAGCCGTAGCCGGACAGGGACCGGGGAGCTGTTTTTT. Amino acid sequence: CASSRSRTGTGELFF.

In this sample, this clone turned up once. This chain links TRBV10-2 with TRBJ2-4; no clear D gene. Per germline, CDR1 WSHSY and CDR2 SAAADI. V lost 8 bases to trimming and J lost 0 bases, with 11 bases between them. The CDR3 is 14 amino acids. CDR3 sequence: CASEKELAKNIQYF. In DNA form, the CDR3 reads TGCGCCAGCGAGAAAGAACTAGCCAAAAACATTCAGTACTTC.

The chain has TRBV5-5 and TRBJ1-1; no firm D call. CDR1 is SGHKS, CDR2 YYEKEE, per germline (reference sequence). V was pared by 2 bases and J by 8 bases, with 13 bases between. The CDR3 runs to 13 residues. CDR3: CASSLDFPREAFF. DNA for the CDR3: TGTGCCAGCAGCTTAGACTTCCCAAGGGAAGCTTTCTTT.

The CDR3 loop is CASSASLAGGPDTQYF. For the CDR3, the DNA is TGTGCCAGCAGTGCCTCACTAGCGGGGGGGCCAGATACGCAGTATTTT. The chain uses TRBV6-4 and TRBJ2-3; 13 bases line up with TRBD2. The CDR3 length is 16 residues. Germline CDR1 is MRHNA and CDR2 is SNTAGT. Trimming cost V 4 bases and J 4 bases; bases outside gene matches: 5.

The chain recombines TRBV5-1 with TRBJ2-1, with unresolved D. Germline CDR1 reads SGHRS; CDR2 reads YFSETQ. V was clipped by 2 bases and J by 5 bases, with 8 bases between them. The CDR3 has 13 residues. CDR3 residues: CASSLVLDNEQFF. CDR3 in DNA: TGCGCCAGCAGCTTAGTCTTAGACAATGAGCAGTTCTTC.

In this sample, this clone turned up once. V usage is TRBV12-3 or TRBV12-4 and J usage is TRBJ2-7; 7 bases agree with TRBD2. V was clipped by 3 bases and J by 7 bases; unmatched bases: 3. The CDR3 loop spans 12 amino acids. The CDR3 region is CASSFSRGEQYV. The CDR3 bases are TGTGCCAGCAGTTTCTCGCGGGGGGAGCAGTACGTC.

The chain employs TRBV28 and TRBJ1-6; TRBD1 matches at 8 bases. This CDR3 region has 13 residues. The V gene end was trimmed by 8 bases and the J gene end by 4 bases; junction bases not matched to a gene: 1. Germline CDR1 reads MDHEN; CDR2 reads SYDVKM. As DNA, the CDR3 is TGTGCCAGCTACAGGGGGTATAATTCACCCCTCCACTTT. It yields the protein CASYRGYNSPLHF.

This chain joins TRBV6-4 and TRBJ2-1, with 7 nucleotides matching TRBD2. The CDR3 consists of 18 residues. The V gene's germline CDR1 is MRHNA and CDR2 SNTAGT. V shed 5 bases, J shed 7 bases, and the junction held 20 bases outside the gene matches. CDR3 sequence: CASSPSPFSGWEGNEQFF. In nucleotides, the CDR3 is TGTGCCAGCAGTCCAAGCCCTTTCAGCGGGTGGGAGGGTAATGAGCAGTTCTTC.

V and J are TRBV7-8 and TRBJ2-3; 8 positions agree with TRBD2. The CDR3 covers 19 residues. V lost 0 bases, J lost 3 bases, and 14 bases stayed unmatched. CDR1 and CDR2 from the germline V gene are SGHVS and FQNEAQ. Here the CDR3 reads CASSLAGLVLRVLTDTQYF. CDR3 DNA: TGTGCCAGCAGCTTAGCGGGACTAGTCCTCCGAGTGCTGACAGATACGCAGTATTTT.

V gene TRBV11-2 combines with J gene TRBJ2-2; 14 nucleotides match TRBD2. V lost 0 bases, J lost 7 bases, and 7 bases stayed unmatched. The CDR3 covers 18 residues. The germline CDR1 and CDR2 sequences are SGHAT and FQNNGV. CDR3 sequence: CASSLEGTSGSGLGELFF. CDR3 nucleotide sequence: TGTGCCAGCAGCTTAGAGGGGACTAGCGGGAGTGGGCTCGGGGAGCTGTTTTTT.

There are a few counts of this clone. The chain is built from TRBV27 and TRBJ1-6, with 9 bases fitting TRBD1. J lost 3 bases, V lost 5 bases, and 8 bases had no gene match. The CDR3 covers 17 residues. Germline CDR1 and CDR2: MNHEY and SMNVEV (reference sequence). This CDR3 is CASSRTGEDYYNSPLHF. The CDR3 bases are TGTGCCAGCAGTAGGACAGGGGAAGACTACTATAATTCACCCCTCCACTTT.

In its sample, this clone was seen a few times. The V and J genes are TRBV5-1 and TRBJ1-4; D possibly corresponds to TRBD1 (5 bases). Trimming pared 4 bases from V and 4 bases from J, leaving 11 bases between. The CDR3 has 14 amino acids. Germline CDR1 reads SGHRS; CDR2 reads YFSETQ. The chain's CDR3 is CASSADRNNEKLFF. CDR3 nucleotides: TGCGCCAGCAGCGCCGACAGAAATAATGAAAAACTGTTTTTT.

The gene calls are TRBV9 and TRBJ2-2, with 8 bases lining up with TRBD2. The CDR3 sequence is 15 residues long. V shed 2 bases and J 6 bases; nucleotides not matched to a gene: 6. The germline V gene encodes CDR1 SGDLS and CDR2 YYNGEE. CDR3 bases: TGTGCCAGCAGCGTTCGGGGGGGGGAGGCCGGGGAGCTGTTTTTT. Translating it yields CASSVRGGEAGELFF.

The chain uses TRBV2 and TRBJ2-1, with TRBD2 identical over 7 bases. J lost 9 bases, V lost 2 bases, and 10 bases had no gene match. CDR3 length equals 15 residues. Germline loops: CDR1 SNHLY, CDR2 FYNNEI. CDR3 in amino acids: CASSERQTAGVEQFF. The CDR3 DNA sequence: TGTGCCAGCAGTGAAAGGCAGACTGCGGGGGTTGAGCAGTTCTTC.

CDR3 region: CASSLPAGGGQYF. CDR3 bases: TGTGCCAGCAGTTTGCCGGCGGGGGGAGGGCAGTATTTT. The rearrangement joins TRBV28 to TRBJ2-3; 8 positions agree with TRBD2. The CDR3 runs to 13 residues. In germline, CDR1 is MDHEN, CDR2 SYDVKM. V shed 3 bases and J 11 bases; nucleotides not matched to a gene: 7. Variable domain in full (rest from reference TRBV28 and TRBJ2-3): DVKVTQSSRYLVKRTGEKVFLECVQDMDHENMFWYRQDPGLGLRLIYFSYDVKMKEKGDIPEGYSVSREKKERFSLILESASTNQTSMYLCASSLPAGGGQYFGPGTRLTVL.

This sequence joins TRBV15 and TRBJ1-6; 8 nucleotides match TRBD1. There are 14 residues in the CDR3. Looked up from germline, CDR1 is LNHNV and CDR2 is YYDKDF (reference sequence). V was clipped by 4 bases and J by 6 bases; unmatched bases: 2. The CDR3 sequence: CATSKTGVNSPLHF. CDR3 coding DNA: TGTGCCACCAGCAAGACAGGGGTTAATTCACCCCTCCACTTT.

This chain connects TRBV15 to TRBJ1-2; D uncertain. CDR1 is LNHNV, CDR2 YYDKDF, per germline (reference sequence). Trimming left V 5 bases short and J 5 bases short, with 12 bases between. The CDR3 extends over 13 amino acids. This CDR3 reads CATSPPRGYGYTF. DNA of the CDR3: TGTGCCACCAGCCCCCCCCGCGGGTATGGCTACACCTTC.

The rearrangement joins TRBV18 to TRBJ2-1, with no clear D. V dropped 1 base and J dropped 11 bases, with 12 bases sitting between them. CDR3 length: 13 amino acids. Germline CDR1 KGHSH, CDR2 LQKENI. The CDR3 bases are TGTGCCAGCTCACCACACATTCAGGATCAGCAGTTCTTC. It yields the protein CASSPHIQDQQFF.

This chain connects TRBV6-5 to TRBJ2-3, with TRBD2 identical over 7 bases. Germline-derived CDR1 and CDR2 are MNHEY and SVGAGI. The CDR3 is made up of 13 amino acids. After removal of 0 bases from V and 6 bases from J, the junction contained 0 bases not matched to a gene. The CDR3 here is CASSYSRGDTQYF. CDR3 DNA sequence: TGTGCCAGCAGTTACTCGCGGGGGGATACGCAGTATTTT.

This chain joins TRBV19 and TRBJ1-2, with TRBD1 as a possible D gene (6 bases). Between the trimmed V and J ends, which lost 10 bases and 6 bases, there was a span of 18 bases. Germline CDR1 LNHDA, CDR2 SQIVND (reference sequence). The CDR3 has 13 residues. The CDR3 loop reads CATQTGILNGYTF. CDR3 bases: TGTGCCACCCAAACAGGGATCCTTAATGGCTACACCTTC.

A few counts support this clone. V usage is TRBV27 and J usage is TRBJ2-3, with 12 bases that match TRBD2. This CDR3 region has 16 residues. Germline assignment: CDR1 MNHEY and CDR2 SMNVEV (reference sequence). With V trimmed by 5 bases and J by 2 bases, 5 bases remained unmatched. CDR3 bases: TGTGCCAGCAGTAAAGCTAGCGGGGGGGCCACAGATACGCAGTATTTT. It encodes CASSKASGGATDTQYF.

J is TRBJ2-5 and V is TRBV18, with a possible D match to TRBD1 (6 bases). The V gene's germline CDR1 is KGHSH and CDR2 LQKENI. V lost 3 bases to trimming and J lost 2 bases, with 7 bases between them. This CDR3 is 13 amino acids long. In DNA, the CDR3 is TGTGCCAGCTCACCCGGGACACAAGAGACCCAGTACTTC. Translating it yields CASSPGTQETQYF.